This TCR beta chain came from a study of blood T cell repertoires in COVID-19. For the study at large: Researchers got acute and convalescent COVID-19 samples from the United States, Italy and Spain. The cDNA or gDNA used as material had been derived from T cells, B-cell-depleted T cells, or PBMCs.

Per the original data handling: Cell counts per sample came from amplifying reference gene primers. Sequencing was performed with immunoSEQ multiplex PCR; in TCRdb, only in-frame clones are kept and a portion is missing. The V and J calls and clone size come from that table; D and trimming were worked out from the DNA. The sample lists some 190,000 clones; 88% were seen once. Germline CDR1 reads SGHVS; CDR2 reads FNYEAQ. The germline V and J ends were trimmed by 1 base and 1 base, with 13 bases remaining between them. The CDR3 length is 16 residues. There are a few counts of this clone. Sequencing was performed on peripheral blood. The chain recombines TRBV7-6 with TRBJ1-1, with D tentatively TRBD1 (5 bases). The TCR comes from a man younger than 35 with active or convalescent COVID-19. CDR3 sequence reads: CASSLDWTQENTEAFF. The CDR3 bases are TGTGCCAGCAGCTTAGATTGGACACAAGAGAACACTGAAGCTTTCTTT.